This T cell receptor (beta chain) was sequenced in a study of T cell changes during pregnancy in multiple sclerosis. Method: immunoSEQ multiplex PCR; TCRdb's copy keeps in-frame clones and lacks some. The sample has approximately 50,000 clones; approximately 95% are singletons. The CDR3 consists of 14 residues. Germline values: CDR1 MNHEY, CDR2 SMNVEV (reference sequence). The V gene lost 4 bases and the J gene lost 2 bases, with 11 bases spanning the gap. The chain has TRBV27 and TRBJ1-1; D gene unclear. The material sequenced was CD4+ T cells from peripheral blood mononuclear cells, taken in the third trimester of pregnancy. The receptor was derived from a female donor with multiple sclerosis, enrolled in a pregnancy study. The CDR3 DNA reads TGTGCCAGCAGTTCACGCTCAGGAAACACTGAAGCTTTCTTT. Its protein is CASSSRSGNTEAFF.